This entry features one T cell receptor beta chain sequence. The antigen remains undetermined. The control group consisted of healthy donors matched for age and sex. The CD8+ and CD4+ T cells were negatively isolated, with the TEMRA cells enriched by FACS. It was with random hexamers that roughly 0.45 to 1 ug RNA was reverse transcribed. By means of immunoSEQ multiplex PCR, TCR beta CDR3 spanning 54 Vbeta and 13 Jbeta underwent amplification. MiXCR, run by TCRdb on the immunoSEQ multiplex PCR reads, gives a single entry per CDR3 protein. The table includes 50,000 to 65,000 distinct CDR3 sequences, around 90% detected once. The data were obtained in a study of CD8 T cells in Susac syndrome. Whole-study results and caveats: The authors acknowledged that the study's TCR sequencing and HLA analysis involved relatively few individuals.

Material for sequencing was CD8+ T cells from PBMCs. This TCR derives from a human donor in good health.

The CDR3 sequence is CASSFEDSYTGELFF. CDR3 sequence (DNA): TGCGCCAGCAGCTTTGAAGACAGCTATACCGGGGAGCTGTTTTTT. The V and J genes are TRBV5-1 and TRBJ2-2; D is possibly TRBD1 (5 bases). The CDR3 runs to 15 residues. Between the trimmed V and J ends, which lost 2 bases and 5 bases, there was a span of 13 bases. In germline, CDR1 is SGHRS, CDR2 YFSETQ.